Reported below is one T cell receptor beta chain. This clonotype was detected only a few times. It lacks a known antigen. No base quality information exists; no much larger clone differs at one position. The CDR3 contains 13 residues, cysteine and phenylalanine counted. The entry retains the CDR3 DNA only, 39 bases that are in frame from base 1. Trimming costs V 1 base and J 6 bases, and their ends lie 12 bases apart. The germline V gene (reference sequence) provides CDR1 DFQATT and CDR2 SNEGSKA. The data originate from a study of T-cell memory formation after mild COVID-19 (dated by TCRdb to the early 2020s). In terms of the full investigation: Most TCR sequence clusters were specific to one of the two donors. In a couple of donors, T-cell clones that expanded and contracted after mild COVID-19 were followed by sequencing TCRalpha and TCRbeta repertoires longitudinally. The cohort comprised two young, previously healthy adult volunteers, one female and one male.

Ficoll-Paque density gradient centrifugation was used to isolate PBMCs. The sequencer was an Illumina NovaSeq 6000. Using 5'RACE with constant-segment primers, TCRalpha and TCRbeta cDNA libraries were constructed, with sample barcodes and unique molecular identifiers added in the process. RNA was extracted from every sample with Trizol reagent. Library amplification was performed in two PCR steps, and a second sample barcode and Illumina TruSeq adapters were introduced in the second step. The libraries were sequenced on an Illumina NovaSeq using 2 x 150 bp paired-end reads. The study's own analysis went as follows. Demultiplexing of reads and collapsing into UMI-guided consensus sequences were performed with migec v1.2.7. Using mixcr v2.1.11, UMI consensuses were aligned to TRA and TRB V and J templates and then assembled into clonotypes. Clonotypes were classified as expanded or contracted when called significant by both edgeR and NoisET, with noise models trained on biological replicates. For edgeR calls, a false discovery rate-adjusted p below 0.01 and a log2 fold-change threshold of 1 were applied. As an exploratory analysis of dynamics, PCA with hierarchical clustering was applied to max-normalized trajectories of the 1000 most abundant clonotypes. Separately sequenced CD4+ and CD8+ repertoires were used to assign a CD4 or CD8 phenotype to each responding clone. The public sequencing data were trimmed at Q25 with fastp and processed into clonotypes with MiXCR by TCRdb, which kept only in-frame beta chains. Entries are consolidated by CDR3 protein sequence, retaining the most common genes and DNA. The V and J calls follow TCRdb's processing rather than the paper's. The sample table holds a few hundred thousand distinct CDR3 sequences, of which about a sixth were seen once. The biggest ten clones account for 20% to 25% of the sample.

General findings and caveats noted by the study authors: Contracting CD4+ clones turned up mainly in the CM and EM memory subsets, whereas EMRA was where CD8+ clones were enriched. The study included only a couple of mild cases, and larger cohorts that include severe cases with pre-infection samples were judged to be necessary. Balanced CD4/CD8 phenotypes were observed for clones contracting from day 15 to 85, whereas a bias towards CD4+ was observed for a second wave of clones expanding from day 15 to 37. Some responding clones were detected in pre-infection memory, suggesting pre-existing cross-reactive memory T cells joined the SARS-CoV-2 response. SARS-CoV-2 specificity was not confirmed for the second-wave clones peaking on day 37.

The rearrangement joined TRBV20-1 to TRBJ1-2, with the D gene call left open. This sequence originates from a man between 18 and 29 years old who had mild COVID-19 (a few samples of this study predate the infection). The sample titles of this study are shuffled in the database, so cell type and time point are left out; the donor was told from shared clones. Sequencing was done on a sample of PBMCs or a T cell subset sorted from them (not recorded which). CDR3 sequence: CSARVEGLDGYTF. Here is the DNA: TGCAGTGCTAGAGTGGAGGGCTTGGATGGCTACACCTTC.